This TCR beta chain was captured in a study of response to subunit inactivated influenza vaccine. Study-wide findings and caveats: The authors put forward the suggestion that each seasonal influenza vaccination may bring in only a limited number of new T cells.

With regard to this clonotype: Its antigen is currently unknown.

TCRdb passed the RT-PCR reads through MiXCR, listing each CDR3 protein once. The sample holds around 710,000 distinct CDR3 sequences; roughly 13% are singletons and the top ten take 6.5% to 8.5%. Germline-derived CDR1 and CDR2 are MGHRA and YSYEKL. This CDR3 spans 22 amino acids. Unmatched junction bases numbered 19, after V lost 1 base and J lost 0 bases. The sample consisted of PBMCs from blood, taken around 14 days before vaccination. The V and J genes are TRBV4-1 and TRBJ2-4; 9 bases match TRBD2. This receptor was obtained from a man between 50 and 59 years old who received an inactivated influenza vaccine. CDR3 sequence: CASSQVLPIAGGYNLAKNIQYF. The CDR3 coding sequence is TGCGCCAGCAGCCAAGTTCTTCCTATCGCGGGAGGGTACAACCTAGCCAAAAACATTCAGTACTTC.